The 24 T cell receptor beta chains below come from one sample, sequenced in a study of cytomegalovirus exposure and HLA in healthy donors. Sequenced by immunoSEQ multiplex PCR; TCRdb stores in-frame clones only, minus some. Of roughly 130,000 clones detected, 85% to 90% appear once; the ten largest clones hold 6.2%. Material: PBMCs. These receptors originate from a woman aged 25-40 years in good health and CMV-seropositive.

The CDR3 protein is CASSRGVSGVAYNEQFF. CDR3 nucleotide sequence: TGTGCCAGCAGCCGGGGGGTTAGCGGGGTAGCTTACAATGAGCAGTTCTTC. V and J are TRBV4-2 and TRBJ2-1, with TRBD2 identical over 8 bases. Germline V lookup: CDR1 LGHNA, CDR2 YNFKEQ. Losses at the gene ends were 4 bases for V and 4 bases for J; bases not matched to a gene: 12. This CDR3 contains 17 residues.

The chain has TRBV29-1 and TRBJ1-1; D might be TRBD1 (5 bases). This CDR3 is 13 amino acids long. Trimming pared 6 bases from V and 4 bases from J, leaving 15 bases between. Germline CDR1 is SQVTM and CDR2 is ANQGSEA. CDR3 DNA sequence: TGCAGCGTGGAATGGTTGGGGGGCACTGAAGCTTTCTTT. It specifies CSVEWLGGTEAFF.

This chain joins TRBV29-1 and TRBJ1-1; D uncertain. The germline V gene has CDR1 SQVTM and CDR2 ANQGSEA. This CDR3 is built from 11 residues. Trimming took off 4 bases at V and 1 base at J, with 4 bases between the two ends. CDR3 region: CSVGRNTEAFF. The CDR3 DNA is TGCAGCGTTGGCAGGAACACTGAAGCTTTCTTT.

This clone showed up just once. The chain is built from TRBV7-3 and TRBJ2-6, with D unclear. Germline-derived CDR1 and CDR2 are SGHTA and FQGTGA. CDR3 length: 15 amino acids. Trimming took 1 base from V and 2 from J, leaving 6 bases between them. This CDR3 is CASSLNRAGANVLTF. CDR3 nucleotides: TGTGCCAGCAGCTTAAATCGGGCTGGGGCCAACGTCCTGACTTTC.

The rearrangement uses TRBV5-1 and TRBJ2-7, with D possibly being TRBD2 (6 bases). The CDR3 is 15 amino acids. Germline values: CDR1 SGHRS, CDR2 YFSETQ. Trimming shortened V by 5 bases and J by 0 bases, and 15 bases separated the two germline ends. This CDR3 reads CASSGAVGLSYEQYF. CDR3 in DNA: TGCGCCAGCAGTGGGGCTGTGGGACTCTCCTACGAGCAGTACTTC. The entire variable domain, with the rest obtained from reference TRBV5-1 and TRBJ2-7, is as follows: KAGVTQTPRYLIKTRGQQVTLSCSPISGHRSVSWYQQTPGQGLQFLFEYFSETQRNKGNFPGRFSGRQFSNSRSEMNVSTLELGDSALYLCASSGAVGLSYEQYFGPGTRLTVT.

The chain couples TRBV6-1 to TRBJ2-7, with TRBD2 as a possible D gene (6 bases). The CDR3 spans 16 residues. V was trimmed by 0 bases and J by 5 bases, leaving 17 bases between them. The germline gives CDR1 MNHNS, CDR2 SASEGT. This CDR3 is CASSEAPVREINEQYF. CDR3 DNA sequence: TGTGCCAGCAGTGAAGCCCCGGTACGGGAGATAAACGAGCAGTACTTC.

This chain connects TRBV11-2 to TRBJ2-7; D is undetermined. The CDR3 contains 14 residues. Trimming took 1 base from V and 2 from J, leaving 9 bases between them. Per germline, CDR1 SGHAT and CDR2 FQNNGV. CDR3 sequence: CASSLVSTTYEQYF. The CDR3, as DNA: TGTGCCAGCAGCTTAGTTAGCACGACCTACGAGCAGTACTTC.

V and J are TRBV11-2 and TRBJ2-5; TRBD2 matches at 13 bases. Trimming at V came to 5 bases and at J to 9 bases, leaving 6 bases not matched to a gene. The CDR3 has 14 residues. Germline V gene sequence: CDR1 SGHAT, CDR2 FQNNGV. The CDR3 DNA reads TGTGCCAGCAGCCAAGGACTAGCGGGAGTGGCCCAGTACTTC. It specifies CASSQGLAGVAQYF.

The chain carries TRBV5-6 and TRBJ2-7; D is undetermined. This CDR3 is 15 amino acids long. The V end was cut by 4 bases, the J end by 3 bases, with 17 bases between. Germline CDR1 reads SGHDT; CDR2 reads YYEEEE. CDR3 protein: CASSLPRGPIYEQYF. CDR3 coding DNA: TGTGCCAGCAGCCTGCCTCGCGGCCCCATCTACGAGCAGTACTTC.

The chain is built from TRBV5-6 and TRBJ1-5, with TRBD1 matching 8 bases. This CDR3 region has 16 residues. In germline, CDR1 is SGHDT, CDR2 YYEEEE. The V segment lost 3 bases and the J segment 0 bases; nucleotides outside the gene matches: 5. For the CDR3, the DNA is TGTGCCAGCAGCTGGGCGGGACAGGATAGCAATCAGCCCCAGCATTTT. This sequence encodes CASSWAGQDSNQPQHF.

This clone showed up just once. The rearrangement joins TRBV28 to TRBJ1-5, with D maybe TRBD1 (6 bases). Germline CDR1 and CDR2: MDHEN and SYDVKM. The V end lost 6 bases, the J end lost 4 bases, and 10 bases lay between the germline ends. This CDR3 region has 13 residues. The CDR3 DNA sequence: TGTGCCAGCAGGACCGACAGGAATCAGCCCCAGCATTTT. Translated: CASRTDRNQPQHF.

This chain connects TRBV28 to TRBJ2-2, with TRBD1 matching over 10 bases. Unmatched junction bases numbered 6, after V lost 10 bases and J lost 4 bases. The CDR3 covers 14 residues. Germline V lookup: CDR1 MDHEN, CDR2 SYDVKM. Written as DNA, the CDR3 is TGTGCCACCAATGACAGGGGGCGCACCGGGGAGCTGTTTTTT. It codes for CATNDRGRTGELFF.

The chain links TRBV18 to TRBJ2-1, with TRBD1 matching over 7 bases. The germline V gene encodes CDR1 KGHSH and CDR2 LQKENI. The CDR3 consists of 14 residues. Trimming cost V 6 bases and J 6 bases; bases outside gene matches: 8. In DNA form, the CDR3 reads TGTGCCAGCTCGACCCTTAGGACAGGCAATGAGCAGTTCTTC. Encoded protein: CASSTLRTGNEQFF.

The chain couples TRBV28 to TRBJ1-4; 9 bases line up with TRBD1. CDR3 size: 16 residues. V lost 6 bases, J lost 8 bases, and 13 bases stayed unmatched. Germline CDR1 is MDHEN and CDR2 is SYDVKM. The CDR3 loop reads CASRGQGAGVREKLFF. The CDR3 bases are TGTGCCAGCAGGGGACAGGGCGCAGGGGTTAGGGAAAAACTGTTTTTT. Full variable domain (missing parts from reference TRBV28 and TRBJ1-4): DVKVTQSSRYLVKRTGEKVFLECVQDMDHENMFWYRQDPGLGLRLIYFSYDVKMKEKGDIPEGYSVSREKKERFSLILESASTNQTSMYLCASRGQGAGVREKLFFGSGTQLSVL.

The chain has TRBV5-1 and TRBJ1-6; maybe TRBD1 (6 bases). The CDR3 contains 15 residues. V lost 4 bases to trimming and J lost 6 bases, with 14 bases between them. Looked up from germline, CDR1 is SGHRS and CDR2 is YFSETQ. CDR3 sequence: CASSQRDMANSPLHF. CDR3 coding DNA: TGCGCCAGCAGCCAAAGGGACATGGCTAATTCACCCCTCCACTTT.

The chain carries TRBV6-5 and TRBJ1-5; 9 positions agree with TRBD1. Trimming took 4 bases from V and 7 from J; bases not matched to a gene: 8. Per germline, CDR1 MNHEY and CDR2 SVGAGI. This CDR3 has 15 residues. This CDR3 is CASSLIRDRDQPQHF. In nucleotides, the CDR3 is TGTGCCAGCAGTTTGATCCGGGACAGGGACCAGCCCCAGCATTTT.

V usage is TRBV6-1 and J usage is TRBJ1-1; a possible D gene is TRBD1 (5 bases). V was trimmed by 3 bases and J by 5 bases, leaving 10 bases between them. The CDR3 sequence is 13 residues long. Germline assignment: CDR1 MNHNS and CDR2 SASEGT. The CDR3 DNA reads TGTGCCAGCAGTGACAGTCGGGGGACTGAAGCTTTCTTT. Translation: CASSDSRGTEAFF.

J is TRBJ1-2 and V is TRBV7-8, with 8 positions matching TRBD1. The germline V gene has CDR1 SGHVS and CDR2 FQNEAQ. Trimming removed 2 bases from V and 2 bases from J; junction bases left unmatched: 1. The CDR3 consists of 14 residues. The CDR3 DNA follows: TGTGCCAGCAGCTTATCAGGGGGCAACTATGGCTACACCTTC. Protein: CASSLSGGNYGYTF.

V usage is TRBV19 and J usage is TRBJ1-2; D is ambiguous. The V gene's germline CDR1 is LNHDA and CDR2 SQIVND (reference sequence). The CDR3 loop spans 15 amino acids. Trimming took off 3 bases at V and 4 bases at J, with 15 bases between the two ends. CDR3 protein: CASSMPPGAGYGYTF. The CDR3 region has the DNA TGTGCCAGTAGTATGCCTCCAGGCGCCGGCTATGGCTACACCTTC.

Written as DNA, the CDR3 is TGTGCCAGCAGCTTACCCCCCGACAGGGTCCAAGAGACCCAGTACTTC. This translates into CASSLPPDRVQETQYF. V usage is TRBV7-8 and J usage is TRBJ2-5, with 7 bases fitting TRBD1. The length of the CDR3 is 16 residues. CDR1 is SGHVS, CDR2 FQNEAQ, per germline. Trimming cost V 2 bases and J 1 base; bases outside gene matches: 7.

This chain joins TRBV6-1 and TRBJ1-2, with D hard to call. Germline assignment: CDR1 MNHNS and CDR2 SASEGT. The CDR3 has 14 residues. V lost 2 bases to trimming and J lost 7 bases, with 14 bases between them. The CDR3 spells CASSETLGAIGYTF. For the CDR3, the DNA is TGTGCCAGCAGTGAAACTTTGGGCGCTATTGGCTACACCTTC.

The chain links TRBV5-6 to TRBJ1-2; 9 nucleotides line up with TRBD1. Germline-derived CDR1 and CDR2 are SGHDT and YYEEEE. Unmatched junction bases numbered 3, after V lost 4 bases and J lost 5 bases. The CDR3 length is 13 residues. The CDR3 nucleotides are TGTGCCAGCAGCCTGGACAGGGGTTATGGCTACACCTTC. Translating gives CASSLDRGYGYTF.

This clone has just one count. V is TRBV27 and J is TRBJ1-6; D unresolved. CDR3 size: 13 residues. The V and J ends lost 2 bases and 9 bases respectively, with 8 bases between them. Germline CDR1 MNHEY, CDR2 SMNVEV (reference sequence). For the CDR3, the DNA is TGTGCCAGCAGTTTAACTGCCACTTCACCCCTCCACTTT. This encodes CASSLTATSPLHF.

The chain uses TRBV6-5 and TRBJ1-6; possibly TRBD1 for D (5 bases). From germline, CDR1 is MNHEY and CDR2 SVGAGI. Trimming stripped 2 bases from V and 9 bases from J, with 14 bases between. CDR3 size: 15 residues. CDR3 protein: CASSYGRGGSSPLHF. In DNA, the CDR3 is TGTGCCAGCAGTTACGGGAGGGGAGGGAGTTCACCCCTCCACTTT.